This T cell receptor (beta chain) came from a study of Ad26.COV2.S vaccination and SARS-CoV-2 variants. Study at large: Ad26.COV2.S given intramuscularly, once or twice 56 days apart. Whole-study results and caveats: Those who received vaccine or placebo ended up with similar non-spike TCR breadth. In TCR breadth and depth analyses, total T cell responses may have been underestimated. People who got the vaccine had more spike-specific TCR breadth than people who got placebo.

The repertoire was sequenced with immunoSEQ multiplex PCR; TCRdb's copy has only in-frame clones and lacks some. The sample yields fewer than 400,000 clones, about 82% seen once. Germline CDR1 is SGHDN and CDR2 is FVKESK. The CDR3 sequence is 16 residues long. The V end lost 2 bases, the J end lost 0 bases, and 11 bases lay between the germline ends. Documented treatment: some 20 received Ad26.COV2.S at low or high dose, single or two shots; 5 received placebo; per-sample allocation not given. The samples date from day 63 after the first vaccine or placebo injection. A word on this clone: What it recognizes is unknown.

This sequence joins TRBV14 and TRBJ1-5; no definite D call. The TCR was taken from a person between 18 and 60 years old who received the Ad26.COV2.S COVID-19 vaccine or a placebo. The sample was peripheral blood, taken in a trial of Ad26.COV2.S vaccine versus placebo. The CDR3 is CASSQPRGYSNQPQHF. The CDR3 DNA reads TGTGCCAGCAGCCAACCCCGGGGATATAGCAATCAGCCCCAGCATTTT.